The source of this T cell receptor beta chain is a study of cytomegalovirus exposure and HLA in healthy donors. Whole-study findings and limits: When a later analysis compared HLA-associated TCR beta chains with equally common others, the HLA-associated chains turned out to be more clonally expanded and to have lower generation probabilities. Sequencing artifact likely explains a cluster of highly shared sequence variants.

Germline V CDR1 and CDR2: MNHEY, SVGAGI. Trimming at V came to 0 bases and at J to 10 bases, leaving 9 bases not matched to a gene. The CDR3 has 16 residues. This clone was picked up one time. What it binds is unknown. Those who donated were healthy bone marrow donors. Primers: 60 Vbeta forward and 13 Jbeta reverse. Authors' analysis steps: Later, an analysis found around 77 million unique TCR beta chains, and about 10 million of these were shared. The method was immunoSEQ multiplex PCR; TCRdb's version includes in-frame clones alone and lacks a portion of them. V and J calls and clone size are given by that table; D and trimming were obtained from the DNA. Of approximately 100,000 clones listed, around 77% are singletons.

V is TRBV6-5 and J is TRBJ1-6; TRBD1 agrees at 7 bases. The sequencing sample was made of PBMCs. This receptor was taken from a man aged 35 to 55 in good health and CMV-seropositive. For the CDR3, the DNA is TGTGCCAGCAGTTACTCCCACGACAGGGCAAAGTCACCCCTCCACTTT. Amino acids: CASSYSHDRAKSPLHF.